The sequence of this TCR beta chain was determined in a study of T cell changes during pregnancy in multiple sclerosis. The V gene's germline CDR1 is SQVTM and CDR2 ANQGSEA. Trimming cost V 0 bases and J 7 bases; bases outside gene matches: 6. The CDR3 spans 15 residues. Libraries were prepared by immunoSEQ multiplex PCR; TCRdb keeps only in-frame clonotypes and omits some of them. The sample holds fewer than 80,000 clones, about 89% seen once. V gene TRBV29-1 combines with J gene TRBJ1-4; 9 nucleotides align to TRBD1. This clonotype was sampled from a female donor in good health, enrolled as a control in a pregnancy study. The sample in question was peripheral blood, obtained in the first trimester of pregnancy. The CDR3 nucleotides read TGCAGCGTTGAAGAGGGGGGACAGGGCGGTGAAAAACTGTTTTTT. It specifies CSVEEGGQGGEKLFF.